This T cell receptor (beta chain) stems from a study of response to subunit inactivated influenza vaccine. This clonotype came up a few times. TCRdb passed the RT-PCR reads through MiXCR, listing each CDR3 protein once. This table has some 570,000 distinct CDR3 sequences, approximately 10% appearing once. V shed 6 bases and J 4 bases; nucleotides not matched to a gene: 8. The CDR3 is 15 residues long. Germline loops: CDR1 DFQATT, CDR2 SNEGSKA (reference sequence). The same data also contributed to another study, on T cells expressing NK-cell markers. That paper states: Scientists made TCR beta cDNA using 5'RACE template switching with UMIs.

The clonotype originates from a man aged 50 or older who received an inactivated influenza vaccine. The sample in question was PBMCs from blood, obtained on the day of vaccination. The rearrangement joins TRBV20-1 to TRBJ2-5, with TRBD2 matching 13 bases. The CDR3 DNA reads TGCAGTGCAGCCCGGACTAGCGGGAGTAGAGAGACCCAGTACTTC. Translating it yields CSAARTSGSRETQYF.